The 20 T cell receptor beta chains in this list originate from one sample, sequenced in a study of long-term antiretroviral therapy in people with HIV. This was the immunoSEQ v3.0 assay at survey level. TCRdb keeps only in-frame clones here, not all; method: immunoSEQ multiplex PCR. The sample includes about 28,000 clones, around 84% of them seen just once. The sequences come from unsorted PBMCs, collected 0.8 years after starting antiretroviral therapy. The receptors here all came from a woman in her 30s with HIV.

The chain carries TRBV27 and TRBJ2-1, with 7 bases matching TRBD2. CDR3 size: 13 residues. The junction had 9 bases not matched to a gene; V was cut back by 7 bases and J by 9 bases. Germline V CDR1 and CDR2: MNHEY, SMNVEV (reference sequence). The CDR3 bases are TGTGCCAGCATGACGAGCGGGGTTTCTGAGCAGTTCTTC. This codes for CASMTSGVSEQFF.

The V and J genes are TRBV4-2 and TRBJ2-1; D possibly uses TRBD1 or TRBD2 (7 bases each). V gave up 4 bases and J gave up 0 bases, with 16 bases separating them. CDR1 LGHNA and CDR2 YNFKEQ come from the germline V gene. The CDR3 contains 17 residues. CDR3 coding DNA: TGTGCCAGCAGCCCAGGGGGGCTAGCGGCCTCCTACAATGAGCAGTTCTTC. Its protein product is CASSPGGLAASYNEQFF.

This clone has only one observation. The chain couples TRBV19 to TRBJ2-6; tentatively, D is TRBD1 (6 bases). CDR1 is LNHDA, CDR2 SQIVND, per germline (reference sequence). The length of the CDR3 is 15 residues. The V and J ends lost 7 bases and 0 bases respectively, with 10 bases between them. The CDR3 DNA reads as TGTGCCAGTACGGGACATATCTCTGGGGCCAACGTCCTGACTTTC. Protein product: CASTGHISGANVLTF.

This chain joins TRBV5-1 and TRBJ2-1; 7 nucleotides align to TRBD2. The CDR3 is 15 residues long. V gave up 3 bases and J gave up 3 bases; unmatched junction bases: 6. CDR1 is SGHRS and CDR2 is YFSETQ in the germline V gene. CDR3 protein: CASSSLGGGYNEQFF. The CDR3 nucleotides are TGCGCCAGCAGCTCTCTTGGGGGGGGCTACAATGAGCAGTTCTTC.

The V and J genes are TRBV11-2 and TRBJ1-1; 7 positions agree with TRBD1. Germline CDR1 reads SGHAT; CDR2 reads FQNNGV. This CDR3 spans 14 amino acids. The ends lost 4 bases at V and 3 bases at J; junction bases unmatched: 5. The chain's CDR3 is CASSSGGAYTEAFF. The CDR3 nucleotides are TGTGCCAGCAGCTCAGGGGGAGCGTACACTGAAGCTTTCTTT.

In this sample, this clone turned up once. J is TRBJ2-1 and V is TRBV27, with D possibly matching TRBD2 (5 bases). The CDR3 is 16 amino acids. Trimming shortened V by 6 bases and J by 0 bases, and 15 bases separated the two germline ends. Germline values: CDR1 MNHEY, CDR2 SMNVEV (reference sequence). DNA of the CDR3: TGTGCCAGCAGGGCTGCTAGGGAGAGCTCCTACAATGAGCAGTTCTTC. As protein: CASRAARESSYNEQFF.

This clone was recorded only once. CDR3 in DNA: TGTGCCAGCAGCTTGGCAGGCCCTCAATTTAGATACTCCTACGAGCAGTACTTC. Its translation: CASSLAGPQFRYSYEQYF. V gene TRBV5-6 combines with J gene TRBJ2-7; D remains ambiguous. This CDR3 has 18 residues. Germline CDR1 reads SGHDT; CDR2 reads YYEEEE. Trimming took 0 bases from V and 0 from J, leaving 19 bases between them.

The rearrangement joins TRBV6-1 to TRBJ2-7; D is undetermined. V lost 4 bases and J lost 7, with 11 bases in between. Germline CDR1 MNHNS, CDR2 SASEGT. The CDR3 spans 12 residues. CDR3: CASSVGQPEQYV. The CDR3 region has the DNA TGTGCCAGCAGTGTGGGTCAGCCAGAGCAGTACGTC.

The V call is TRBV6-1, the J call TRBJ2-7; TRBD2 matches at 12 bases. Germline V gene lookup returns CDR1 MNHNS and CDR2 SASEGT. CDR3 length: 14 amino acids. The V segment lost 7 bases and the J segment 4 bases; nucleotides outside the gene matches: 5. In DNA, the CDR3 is TGTGCCAGCACGCGACTAGCGGGGGTTTACGAGCAGTACTTC. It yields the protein CASTRLAGVYEQYF.

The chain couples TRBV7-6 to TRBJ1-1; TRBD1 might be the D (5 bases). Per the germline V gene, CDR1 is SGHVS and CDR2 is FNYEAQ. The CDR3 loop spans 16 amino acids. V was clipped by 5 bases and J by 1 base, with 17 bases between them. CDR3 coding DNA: TGTGCCAGCAGCCAAGAGGGAGCAGGGCAGAACACTGAAGCTTTCTTT. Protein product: CASSQEGAGQNTEAFF.

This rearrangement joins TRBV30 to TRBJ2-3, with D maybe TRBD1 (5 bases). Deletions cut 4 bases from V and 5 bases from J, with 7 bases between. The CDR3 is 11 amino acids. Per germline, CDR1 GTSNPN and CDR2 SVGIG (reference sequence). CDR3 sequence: CAWKRGDTQYF. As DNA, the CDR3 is TGTGCCTGGAAAAGGGGAGATACGCAGTATTTT.

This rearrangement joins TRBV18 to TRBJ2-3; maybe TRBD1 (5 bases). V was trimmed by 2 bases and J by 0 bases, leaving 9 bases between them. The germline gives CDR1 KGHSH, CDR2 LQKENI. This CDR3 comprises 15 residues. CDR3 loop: CASSPLPGSTDTQYF. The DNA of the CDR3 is TGTGCCAGCTCACCATTGCCAGGGAGCACAGATACGCAGTATTTT.

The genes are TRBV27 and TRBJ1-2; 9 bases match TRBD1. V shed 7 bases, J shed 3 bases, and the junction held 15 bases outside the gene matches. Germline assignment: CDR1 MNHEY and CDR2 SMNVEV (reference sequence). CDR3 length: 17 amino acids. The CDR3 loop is CASTLTAPRTGDYGYTF. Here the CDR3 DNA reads TGTGCCAGCACCCTTACGGCCCCCCGGACAGGGGACTATGGCTACACCTTC.

The CDR3 DNA reads TGCAGCGTTGAGGGGGACAGCTTGTATGGCTACACCTTC. It encodes CSVEGDSLYGYTF. The J gene is TRBJ1-2, the V gene TRBV29-1; the match to TRBD1 covers 7 bases. This CDR3 has 13 residues. V lost 3 bases and J lost 5; bases outside the gene matches: 6. Germline V lookup: CDR1 SQVTM, CDR2 ANQGSEA. Together with reference TRBV29-1 and TRBJ1-2, the CDR3 gives the full variable domain: SAVISQKPSRDICQRGTSLTIQCQVDSQVTMMFWYRQQPGQSLTLIATANQGSEATYESGFVIDKFPISRPNLTFSTLTVSNMSPEDSSIYLCSVEGDSLYGYTFGSGTRLTVV.

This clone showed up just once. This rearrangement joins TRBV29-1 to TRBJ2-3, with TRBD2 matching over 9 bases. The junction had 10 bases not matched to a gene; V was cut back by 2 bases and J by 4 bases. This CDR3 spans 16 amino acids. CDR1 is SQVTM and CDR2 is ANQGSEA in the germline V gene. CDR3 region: CSVEMQRGAVSDTQYF. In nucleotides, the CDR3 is TGCAGCGTTGAAATGCAGCGGGGGGCCGTTTCAGATACGCAGTATTTT.

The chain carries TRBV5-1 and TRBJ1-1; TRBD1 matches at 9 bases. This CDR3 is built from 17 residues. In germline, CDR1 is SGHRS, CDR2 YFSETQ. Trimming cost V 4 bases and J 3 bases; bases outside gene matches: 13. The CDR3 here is CASSQRQGVLYDTEAFF. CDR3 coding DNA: TGCGCCAGCAGCCAACGACAGGGGGTCTTATATGACACTGAAGCTTTCTTT. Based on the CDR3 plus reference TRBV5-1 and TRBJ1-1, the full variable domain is KAGVTQTPRYLIKTRGQQVTLSCSPISGHRSVSWYQQTPGQGLQFLFEYFSETQRNKGNFPGRFSGRQFSNSRSEMNVSTLELGDSALYLCASSQRQGVLYDTEAFFGQGTRLTVV.

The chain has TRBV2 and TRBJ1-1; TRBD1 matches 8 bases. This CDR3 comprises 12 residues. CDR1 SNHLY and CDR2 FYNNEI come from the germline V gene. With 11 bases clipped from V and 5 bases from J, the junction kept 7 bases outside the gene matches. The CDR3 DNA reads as TGTGCCGGACAGGGAGAGAGGACTGAAGCTTTCTTT. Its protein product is CAGQGERTEAFF.

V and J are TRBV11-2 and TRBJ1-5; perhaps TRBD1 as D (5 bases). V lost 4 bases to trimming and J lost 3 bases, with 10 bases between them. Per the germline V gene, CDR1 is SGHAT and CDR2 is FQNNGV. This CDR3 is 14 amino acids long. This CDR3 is CASSSVGDNQPQHF. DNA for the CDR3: TGTGCCAGCAGCTCAGTGGGGGACAATCAGCCCCAGCATTTT.

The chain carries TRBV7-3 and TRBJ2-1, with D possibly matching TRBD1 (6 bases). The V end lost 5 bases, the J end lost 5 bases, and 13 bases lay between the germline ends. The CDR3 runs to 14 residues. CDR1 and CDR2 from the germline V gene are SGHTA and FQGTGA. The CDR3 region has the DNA TGTGCCAGCAGCCGTGGACAGCCCAACAATGAGCAGTTCTTC. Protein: CASSRGQPNNEQFF.

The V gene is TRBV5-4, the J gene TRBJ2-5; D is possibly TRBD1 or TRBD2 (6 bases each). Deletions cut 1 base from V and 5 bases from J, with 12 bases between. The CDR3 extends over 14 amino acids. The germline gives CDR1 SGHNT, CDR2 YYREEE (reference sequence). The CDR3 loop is CASSLRRGTETQYF. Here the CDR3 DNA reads TGTGCCAGCAGCTTGAGGAGGGGGACTGAGACCCAGTACTTC. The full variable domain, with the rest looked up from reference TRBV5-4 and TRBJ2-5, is ETGVTQSPTHLIKTRGQQVTLRCSSQSGHNTVSWYQQALGQGPQFIFQYYREEENGRGNFPPRFSGLQFPNYSSELNVNALELDDSALYLCASSLRRGTETQYFGPGTRLLVL.